Presented here are 32 T cell receptor beta chains from one specimen sequenced in a study of tumor-infiltrating lymphocytes in localized non-small cell lung cancer. TCRdb's copy holds only in-frame clones and misses some; the assay was immunoSEQ multiplex PCR. The repertoire holds more than 8,500 clones, with 81% as singletons. The sequencing sample was made of uninvolved lung tissue not adjacent to the tumor. These receptors were taken from a human donor with non-small cell lung cancer.

The V and J genes are TRBV30 and TRBJ1-4; 9 bases are shared with TRBD1. V trimming: 5 bases; J trimming: 13 bases; junction bases outside the gene matches: 11. This CDR3 contains 13 residues. The germline V gene encodes CDR1 GTSNPN and CDR2 SVGIG (reference sequence). As DNA, the CDR3 is TGTGCCTGGGGACAGGGGAACATCCCCCCACTGTTTTTT. Amino acid sequence: CAWGQGNIPPLFF. Drawing the rest from reference TRBV30 and TRBJ1-4, the complete variable domain is SQTIHQWPATLVQPVGSPLSLECTVEGTSNPNLYWYRQAAGRGLQLLFYSVGIGQISSEVPQNLSASRPQDRQFILSSKKLLLSDSGFYLCAWGQGNIPPLFFGSGTQLSVL.

The chain is built from TRBV14 and TRBJ1-2, with D perhaps matching TRBD1 (5 bases). This CDR3 comprises 17 residues. V was shortened by 4 bases and J by 8 bases, with 26 bases between the two germline ends. Germline V CDR1 and CDR2: SGHDN, FVKESK. Here the CDR3 reads CASSPRWGDARRGGYTF. Written as DNA, the CDR3 is TGTGCCAGCAGCCCGAGATGGGGGGACGCCAGACGGGGAGGCTACACCTTC. The whole variable domain, filled in from reference TRBV14 and TRBJ1-2, reads EAGVTQFPSHSVIEKGQTVTLRCDPISGHDNLYWYRRVMGKEIKFLLHFVKESKQDESGMPNNRFLAERTGGTYSTLKVQPAELEDSGVYFCASSPRWGDARRGGYTFGSGTRLTVV.

A single count supports this clone. The chain links TRBV27 to TRBJ2-3; weak D call: TRBD1 (6 bases). Germline lookup yields CDR1 MNHEY and CDR2 SMNVEV (reference sequence). The CDR3 spans 17 residues. With 1 base removed from V and 1 base from J, the gap between germline ends came to 15 bases. This chain's CDR3 is CASSLYQQGPRTDTQYF. CDR3 coding DNA: TGTGCCAGCAGTTTATACCAACAGGGACCGCGCACAGATACGCAGTATTTT.

The chain combines TRBV27 with TRBJ2-1; TRBD2 agrees at 12 bases. CDR1 is MNHEY and CDR2 is SMNVEV in the germline V gene (reference sequence). V gave up 2 bases and J gave up 4 bases; unmatched junction bases: 3. The CDR3 has 16 amino acids. The CDR3 here is CASSLRLAGAYNEQFF. The CDR3 nucleotides read TGTGCCAGCAGTTTACGACTAGCGGGAGCTTACAATGAGCAGTTCTTC.

This chain links TRBV5-6 with TRBJ2-4, with D maybe TRBD1 (6 bases). Trimming removed 2 bases from V and 4 bases from J, with 16 bases in between. This CDR3 has 16 residues. The germline gives CDR1 SGHDT, CDR2 YYEEEE. The CDR3 bases are TGTGCCAGCAGCTTTGAGGCGGTAGGACAGAAAAACATTCAGTACTTC. The encoded protein is CASSFEAVGQKNIQYF.

The chain has TRBV5-5 and TRBJ2-5; 13 bases fit TRBD2. Germline V lookup: CDR1 SGHKS, CDR2 YYEKEE (reference sequence). The CDR3 is made up of 16 amino acids. J lost 1 base, V lost 4 bases, and 4 bases had no gene match. This CDR3 is CASSKGTSGVQETQYF. CDR3 coding DNA: TGTGCCAGCAGCAAAGGGACTAGCGGGGTCCAAGAGACCCAGTACTTC.

V and J are TRBV5-1 and TRBJ1-4; the D gene is possibly TRBD1 (5 bases). Between the trimmed V and J ends, which lost 4 bases and 0 bases, there was a span of 10 bases. CDR1 SGHRS and CDR2 YFSETQ come from the germline V gene. This CDR3 comprises 15 residues. CDR3 amino acids: CASSRGTATNEKLFF. The CDR3 nucleotides read TGCGCCAGCAGCAGAGGGACTGCAACTAATGAAAAACTGTTTTTT.

The CDR3 reads CASSLRGNNQPQHF. The CDR3 region has the DNA TGTGCCAGCAGTCTGCGGGGGAACAATCAGCCCCAGCATTTT. This sequence joins TRBV6-1 and TRBJ1-5, with D perhaps matching TRBD1 (5 bases). Trimming left V 5 bases short and J 3 bases short, with 11 bases between. In germline, CDR1 is MNHNS, CDR2 SASEGT. There are 14 residues in the CDR3.

The rearrangement joins TRBV9 to TRBJ2-3; D is uncertain. V was pared by 0 bases and J by 2 bases, with 7 bases between. The CDR3 is made up of 14 amino acids. From germline, CDR1 is SGDLS and CDR2 YYNGEE. The CDR3 DNA sequence: TGTGCCAGCAGCGTAGACCAAGACACAGATACGCAGTATTTT. This sequence encodes CASSVDQDTDTQYF.

The chain carries TRBV28 and TRBJ1-1; 7 nucleotides agree with TRBD1. Trimming at V came to 6 bases and at J to 2 bases, leaving 6 bases not matched to a gene. This CDR3 is 14 amino acids long. CDR1 and CDR2 from the germline V gene are MDHEN and SYDVKM. For the CDR3, the DNA is TGTGCCAGCAGACCCCCAGGGGGTAACACTGAAGCTTTCTTT. This codes for CASRPPGGNTEAFF. Together with reference TRBV28 and TRBJ1-1, the CDR3 gives the full variable domain: DVKVTQSSRYLVKRTGEKVFLECVQDMDHENMFWYRQDPGLGLRLIYFSYDVKMKEKGDIPEGYSVSREKKERFSLILESASTNQTSMYLCASRPPGGNTEAFFGQGTRLTVV.

This clone appeared once. The chain has TRBV4-1 and TRBJ2-2; TRBD2 is a possible D gene (6 bases). The V end lost 1 base, the J end lost 4 bases, and 7 bases lay between the germline ends. From germline, CDR1 is MGHRA and CDR2 YSYEKL. CDR3 length: 14 residues. CDR3 amino acids: CASSQGGLTGELFF. The CDR3 coding sequence is TGCGCCAGCAGCCAAGGGGGACTCACCGGGGAGCTGTTTTTT.

The CDR3 region is CASSLSSERGYGYTF. The CDR3 coding sequence is TGTGCCAGCAGCTTATCTTCCGAACGCGGCTATGGCTACACCTTC. This chain connects TRBV7-2 to TRBJ1-2; no definite D call. Trimming took off 2 bases at V and 4 bases at J, with 14 bases between the two ends. The CDR3 consists of 15 residues. In germline, CDR1 is SGHTA, CDR2 FQGNSA.

This chain joins TRBV7-9 and TRBJ2-1; D may correspond to TRBD1 or TRBD2 (6 bases each). The V gene's germline CDR1 is SEHNR and CDR2 FQNEAQ (reference sequence). Trimming shortened V by 3 bases and J by 4 bases, and 16 bases separated the two germline ends. This CDR3 comprises 16 residues. CDR3 DNA: TGTGCCAGCAGCTTGGAGGGACAACCCGCATACAATGAGCAGTTCTTC. Translation: CASSLEGQPAYNEQFF.

The V gene is TRBV2, the J gene TRBJ1-5; D is possibly TRBD1 (6 bases). Trimming stripped 5 bases from V and 7 bases from J, with 15 bases between. The CDR3 loop spans 14 amino acids. Germline loops: CDR1 SNHLY, CDR2 FYNNEI. CDR3 residues: CASSPGAPGQPQHF. The CDR3 region has the DNA TGTGCCAGCAGTCCGGGGGCCCCGGGGCAGCCCCAGCATTTT.

CDR3 in DNA: TGCAGCGCCCAAGTGGGCCGCGGCTACACCTTC. Its translation: CSAQVGRGYTF. The chain has TRBV29-1 and TRBJ1-2; D remains ambiguous. The V end lost 7 bases, the J end lost 8 bases, and 14 bases lay between the germline ends. The CDR3 extends over 11 amino acids. Germline values: CDR1 SQVTM, CDR2 ANQGSEA.

The chain recombines TRBV4-2 with TRBJ2-1; 11 bases agree with TRBD2. The CDR3 spans 15 residues. V gave up 0 bases and J gave up 8 bases; unmatched junction bases: 3. The germline V gene has CDR1 LGHNA and CDR2 YNFKEQ. This CDR3 reads CASSQERTSGYEQFF. In nucleotides, the CDR3 is TGTGCCAGCAGCCAAGAGAGGACTAGCGGGTATGAGCAGTTCTTC.

The chain combines TRBV7-9 with TRBJ2-1; 11 bases are a match to TRBD1. CDR1 is SEHNR, CDR2 FQNEAQ, per germline (reference sequence). J gave up 7 bases and V 4 bases, and 6 bases lay outside the gene matches. There are 15 residues in the CDR3. CDR3 amino acids: CASSWGQGVLNEQFF. The CDR3 DNA is TGTGCCAGCAGCTGGGGACAGGGGGTGCTTAATGAGCAGTTCTTC.

J is TRBJ2-3 and V is TRBV6-5; D is ambiguous. Germline lookup yields CDR1 MNHEY and CDR2 SVGAGI. The CDR3 spans 14 residues. Trimming took 7 bases from V and 3 from J, leaving 14 bases between them. The CDR3 sequence: CASTYRGDTDTQYF. The CDR3 region has the DNA TGTGCCAGCACCTACAGAGGTGATACAGATACGCAGTATTTT.

This clone is termed large. J is TRBJ1-4 and V is TRBV14; no clear D. CDR3 length: 11 residues. V was clipped by 2 bases and J by 6 bases, with 1 base between them. CDR1 is SGHDN and CDR2 is FVKESK in the germline V gene. The CDR3 nucleotides are TGTGCCAGCAGCCAATATGAAAAACTGTTTTTT. Translation gives CASSQYEKLFF.

The chain carries TRBV7-9 and TRBJ2-7; possibly TRBD2 for D (6 bases). CDR3 length equals 14 residues. Trimming pared 5 bases from V and 0 bases from J, leaving 11 bases between. Germline lookup yields CDR1 SEHNR and CDR2 FQNEAQ (reference sequence). CDR3 nucleotide sequence: TGTGCCAGCAGCCCCCGACTAGGCTCCTACGAGCAGTACTTC. It yields the protein CASSPRLGSYEQYF.

The sample holds one count of this clone. The chain uses TRBV30 and TRBJ2-7; 9 bases are a match to TRBD1. After removal of 3 bases from V and 0 bases from J, the junction contained 6 bases not matched to a gene. Germline assignment: CDR1 GTSNPN and CDR2 SVGIG (reference sequence). The CDR3 extends over 15 amino acids. The chain's CDR3 is CAWRQGTGSSYEQYF. The CDR3 region has the DNA TGTGCCTGGAGGCAAGGGACAGGGAGCTCCTACGAGCAGTACTTC. Together with reference TRBV30 and TRBJ2-7, the CDR3 gives the full variable domain: SQTIHQWPATLVQPVGSPLSLECTVEGTSNPNLYWYRQAAGRGLQLLFYSVGIGQISSEVPQNLSASRPQDRQFILSSKKLLLSDSGFYLCAWRQGTGSSYEQYFGPGTRLTVT.

The chain carries TRBV5-1 and TRBJ2-2, with a weak D call TRBD2 (5 bases). The germline V gene has CDR1 SGHRS and CDR2 YFSETQ. This CDR3 has 18 residues. Trimming left V 0 bases short and J 5 bases short, with 20 bases between. CDR3 region: CASSLATASGRWTGELFF. For the CDR3, the DNA is TGCGCCAGCAGCTTGGCCACCGCCAGCGGCAGATGGACCGGGGAGCTGTTTTTT.

This rearrangement joins TRBV2 to TRBJ1-1, with unresolved D. This CDR3 has 16 amino acids. V lost 0 bases to trimming and J lost 0 bases, with 11 bases between them. CDR1 is SNHLY, CDR2 FYNNEI, per germline. DNA for the CDR3: TGTGCCAGCAGTGAAGCGCTCGGCACTCTGAACACTGAAGCTTTCTTT. Protein sequence: CASSEALGTLNTEAFF.

This clone is a singleton in its sample. The chain combines TRBV5-1 with TRBJ2-3, with D tentatively TRBD1 or TRBD2 (5 bases each). The CDR3 is 18 residues long. The V end was cut by 4 bases, the J end by 3 bases, with 24 bases between. Germline loops: CDR1 SGHRS, CDR2 YFSETQ. CDR3 in amino acids: CASSLSFRGSARTDTQYF. The CDR3 DNA is TGCGCCAGCAGCCTAAGCTTTCGGGGCTCGGCGAGGACAGATACGCAGTATTTT.

Only one count was recorded for this clone. This chain joins TRBV4-1 and TRBJ1-2; weak D call: TRBD1 (5 bases). Germline CDR1 reads MGHRA; CDR2 reads YSYEKL. V lost 1 base and J lost 1, with 10 bases in between. The CDR3 is 15 amino acids. The CDR3 region has the DNA TGCGCCAGCAGCCAAGGGGAAGGGGTTAACTATGGCTACACCTTC. Amino acids: CASSQGEGVNYGYTF.

This clone was detected a few times. V usage is TRBV11-2 and J usage is TRBJ2-2, with D perhaps assigned TRBD1 or TRBD2 (6 bases each). The germline CDR1 and CDR2 sequences are SGHAT and FQNNGV. The ends were cut back, 0 bases at V and 5 bases at J, with 10 bases in the middle. This CDR3 comprises 15 residues. CDR3 region: CASSLEPGATGELFF. The DNA of the CDR3 is TGTGCCAGCAGCTTAGAACCGGGGGCGACCGGGGAGCTGTTTTTT.

This clone was observed a few times. This rearrangement joins TRBV5-1 to TRBJ1-2; TRBD1 aligns across 7 bases. Looked up from germline, CDR1 is SGHRS and CDR2 is YFSETQ. This CDR3 comprises 15 residues. V dropped 7 bases and J dropped 2; count of bases not matched to a gene: 11. As DNA, the CDR3 is TGCGCCAGCTCGCCCCAGGGACAGCGAAACTATGGCTACACCTTC. It codes for CASSPQGQRNYGYTF.

CDR3 DNA sequence: TGTGCCAGCAGCCATAATCTGGGGGGACAGTTATATGGCTACACCTTC. This gives the protein CASSHNLGGQLYGYTF. The chain recombines TRBV11-2 with TRBJ1-2; 7 bases are a match to TRBD1. V lost 5 bases, J lost 5 bases, and 14 bases stayed unmatched. CDR1 is SGHAT, CDR2 FQNNGV, per germline. This CDR3 is 16 amino acids long. The full variable domain, in which reference TRBV11-2 and TRBJ1-2 provide the parts outside the CDR3, is EAGVAQSPRYKIIEKRQSVAFWCNPISGHATLYWYQQILGQGPKLLIQFQNNGVVDDSQLPKDRFSAERLKGVDSTLKIQPAKLEDSAVYLCASSHNLGGQLYGYTFGSGTRLTVV.

This clone was found a few times. The J gene is TRBJ1-2, the V gene TRBV11-2, with TRBD1 matching over 9 bases. V lost 5 bases to trimming and J lost 5 bases; unmatched junction nucleotides: 9. Looked up from germline, CDR1 is SGHAT and CDR2 is FQNNGV. CDR3 length: 15 amino acids. The DNA for the CDR3 is TGTGCCAGCAGCGACCAAGGACAGGGGAGATATGGCTACACCTTC. Translating gives CASSDQGQGRYGYTF. The variable domain in full, completed from reference TRBV11-2 and TRBJ1-2, reads EAGVAQSPRYKIIEKRQSVAFWCNPISGHATLYWYQQILGQGPKLLIQFQNNGVVDDSQLPKDRFSAERLKGVDSTLKIQPAKLEDSAVYLCASSDQGQGRYGYTFGSGTRLTVV.

This chain uses TRBV29-1 with TRBJ2-5; maybe TRBD1 (5 bases). V dropped 3 bases and J dropped 5 bases, with 16 bases sitting between them. Germline V gives CDR1 SQVTM, CDR2 ANQGSEA. This CDR3 comprises 14 residues. The CDR3: CSVEKGRGAETQYF. The CDR3 DNA is TGCAGCGTTGAGAAAGGAAGGGGTGCGGAGACCCAGTACTTC.

This clone is a singleton in its sample. The genes are TRBV10-2 and TRBJ1-2; perhaps TRBD1 as D (5 bases). The CDR3 extends over 12 amino acids. V shed 6 bases and J shed 4 bases, with 9 bases lying between them. Germline CDR1 reads WSHSY; CDR2 reads SAAADI. The CDR3 coding sequence is TGCGCCAGCAGAAAAGACAGCTATGGCTACACCTTC. Amino acid sequence: CASRKDSYGYTF.

The chain joins TRBV18 to TRBJ1-6; D perhaps matches TRBD1 (5 bases). The V gene's germline CDR1 is KGHSH and CDR2 LQKENI. This CDR3 is built from 20 residues. The V end was cut by 3 bases, the J end by 2 bases, with 23 bases between. CDR3 sequence (DNA): TGTGCCAGCTCACCGCTCGGGACTAACCCAACTGGGCCCTATAATTCACCCCTCCACTTT. Protein product: CASSPLGTNPTGPYNSPLHF.